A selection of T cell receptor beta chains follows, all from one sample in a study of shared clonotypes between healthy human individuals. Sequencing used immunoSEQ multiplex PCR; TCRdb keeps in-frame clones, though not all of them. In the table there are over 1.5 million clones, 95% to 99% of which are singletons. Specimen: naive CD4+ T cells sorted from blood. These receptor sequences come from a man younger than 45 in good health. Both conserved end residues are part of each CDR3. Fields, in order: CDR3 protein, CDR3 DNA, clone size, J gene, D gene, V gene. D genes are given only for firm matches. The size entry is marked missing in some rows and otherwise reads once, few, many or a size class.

cdr3_aa: CASSLTGNQETQYF
cdr3_nt: TGCGCCAGCAGCTTAACAGGGAACCAAGAGACCCAGTACTTC
clone_size: few
j_call: TRBJ2-5
d_call: -
v_call: TRBV5-1

cdr3_aa: CASSHGGGGYGYTF
cdr3_nt: TGCGCCAGCAGCCACGGGGGTGGGGGCTATGGCTACACCTTC
clone_size: -
j_call: TRBJ1-2
d_call: -
v_call: TRBV4-3

cdr3_aa: CASSDAGRIDSGVYNEQFF
cdr3_nt: TGTGCCAGCAGTGACGCCGGGAGGATTGACTCGGGGGTTTACAATGAGCAGTTCTTC
clone_size: -
j_call: TRBJ2-1
d_call: TRBD2
v_call: TRBV2

cdr3_aa: CASSHGGPTETQYF
cdr3_nt: TGTGCCAGCAGCCATGGAGGGCCTACGGAGACCCAGTACTTC
clone_size: -
j_call: TRBJ2-5
d_call: -
v_call: TRBV5-5

cdr3_aa: CASSSRGDTEAFF
cdr3_nt: TGTGCCAGCAGCTCGAGAGGGGACACTGAAGCTTTCTTT
clone_size: once
j_call: TRBJ1-1
d_call: -
v_call: TRBV7-6

cdr3_aa: CASSPRTGGYFEQYF
cdr3_nt: TGTGCCAGCAGCCCGAGGACAGGGGGCTATTTCGAGCAGTACTTC
clone_size: -
j_call: TRBJ2-7
d_call: TRBD1
v_call: TRBV7-9

cdr3_aa: CASSRTGTRIYF
cdr3_nt: TGTGCCAGCAGCCGAACCGGGACAAGAATTTACTTC
clone_size: -
j_call: TRBJ2-7
d_call: -
v_call: TRBV14

cdr3_aa: CASSASGRVASTDTQYF
cdr3_nt: TGTGCCAGCAGCGCTAGCGGGAGAGTAGCTAGCACAGATACGCAGTATTTT
clone_size: -
j_call: TRBJ2-3
d_call: TRBD2
v_call: TRBV9

cdr3_aa: CASSTGGNEQFF
cdr3_nt: TGTGCCAGCTCAACAGGCGGCAATGAGCAGTTCTTC
clone_size: -
j_call: TRBJ2-1
d_call: -
v_call: TRBV18

cdr3_aa: CASSFTLGYQETQYF
cdr3_nt: TGTGCCAGCAGCTTTACACTGGGGTATCAAGAGACCCAGTACTTC
clone_size: -
j_call: TRBJ2-5
d_call: -
v_call: TRBV7-6

cdr3_aa: CASSPGTSGRETQYF
cdr3_nt: TGTGCCAGCAGCCCAGGGACTAGCGGGAGAGAGACCCAGTACTTC
clone_size: -
j_call: TRBJ2-5
d_call: TRBD2
v_call: TRBV6-4

cdr3_aa: CASSLGQGPPAFF
cdr3_nt: TGTGCCAGCAGCTTAGGCCAGGGGCCACCGGCCTTCTTT
clone_size: -
j_call: TRBJ1-1
d_call: -
v_call: TRBV7-2

cdr3_aa: CASQDSLVGYGYTF
cdr3_nt: TGTGCCAGCCAAGACTCCTTAGTCGGCTATGGCTACACCTTC
clone_size: -
j_call: TRBJ1-2
d_call: -
v_call: TRBV6-1

cdr3_aa: CASTRGGGYYGYTF
cdr3_nt: TGTGCCAGCACTAGGGGTGGGGGCTACTATGGCTACACCTTC
clone_size: -
j_call: TRBJ1-2
d_call: -
v_call: TRBV2

cdr3_aa: CASSSWRGDPYEQYF
cdr3_nt: TGTGCCAGCAGCTCTTGGAGGGGAGATCCCTACGAGCAGTACTTC
clone_size: -
j_call: TRBJ2-7
d_call: -
v_call: TRBV5-5

cdr3_aa: CATSASPGTDTQYF
cdr3_nt: TGTGCCACCAGCGCCAGCCCGGGAACAGATACGCAGTATTTT
clone_size: -
j_call: TRBJ2-3
d_call: -
v_call: TRBV15

cdr3_aa: CASSLDRVLYEQYF
cdr3_nt: TGTGCCAGCAGTCTTGACAGGGTCCTCTACGAGCAGTACTTC
clone_size: -
j_call: TRBJ2-7
d_call: TRBD1
v_call: TRBV28

cdr3_aa: CASSLGFGNSYEQYF
cdr3_nt: TGCGCCAGCAGCTTGGGGTTTGGAAATTCCTACGAGCAGTACTTC
clone_size: -
j_call: TRBJ2-7
d_call: -
v_call: TRBV5-1

cdr3_aa: CASSSVAGLTDTQYF
cdr3_nt: TGTGCCAGCAGCTCTGTAGCGGGACTCACAGATACGCAGTATTTT
clone_size: -
j_call: TRBJ2-3
d_call: TRBD2
v_call: TRBV5-4

cdr3_aa: CASSSGTHYEQYF
cdr3_nt: TGTGCCAGCAGCTCCGGGACACATTACGAGCAGTACTTC
clone_size: -
j_call: TRBJ2-7
d_call: -
v_call: TRBV14

cdr3_aa: CASSLAPGEGIYGYTF
cdr3_nt: TGTGCCAGCAGCTTGGCTCCGGGGGAGGGGATCTATGGCTACACCTTC
clone_size: -
j_call: TRBJ1-2
d_call: -
v_call: TRBV5-8

cdr3_aa: CASSEDRVITDTQYF
cdr3_nt: TGTGCCAGCAGCGAAGACAGGGTTATCACAGATACGCAGTATTTT
clone_size: once
j_call: TRBJ2-3
d_call: TRBD1
v_call: TRBV6-1

cdr3_aa: CASSDRHSGANVLTF
cdr3_nt: TGTGCCAGCAGTGACCGACACTCTGGGGCCAACGTCCTGACTTTC
clone_size: -
j_call: TRBJ2-6
d_call: -
v_call: TRBV6-1

cdr3_aa: CAISERKGENEQFF
cdr3_nt: TGTGCCATCAGTGAGCGAAAGGGCGAAAATGAGCAGTTCTTC
clone_size: -
j_call: TRBJ2-1
d_call: -
v_call: TRBV10-3

cdr3_aa: CASSEGRQPTNEKLFF
cdr3_nt: TGCGCCAGCAGCGAGGGTAGACAGCCAACTAATGAAAAACTGTTTTTT
clone_size: -
j_call: TRBJ1-4
d_call: -
v_call: TRBV5-1

cdr3_aa: CASSLTGFNYGYTF
cdr3_nt: TGTGCCAGCAGCTTGACAGGTTTCAACTATGGCTACACCTTC
clone_size: -
j_call: TRBJ1-2
d_call: -
v_call: TRBV5-6

cdr3_aa: CASSLRASYNEQFF
cdr3_nt: TGTGCCAGCAGCTTGCGGGCAAGCTACAATGAGCAGTTCTTC
clone_size: -
j_call: TRBJ2-1
d_call: -
v_call: TRBV11-3

cdr3_aa: CASSVTSDFTEAFF
cdr3_nt: TGCGCCAGCAGTGTCACCTCAGATTTCACTGAAGCTTTCTTT
clone_size: -
j_call: TRBJ1-1
d_call: -
v_call: TRBV10-1

cdr3_aa: CASSVVPGVTGELFF
cdr3_nt: TGTGCCAGCAGCGTAGTGCCCGGAGTAACCGGGGAGCTGTTTTTT
clone_size: -
j_call: TRBJ2-2
d_call: -
v_call: TRBV9

cdr3_aa: CASTLTGGGETQYF
cdr3_nt: TGTGCCAGCACCCTGACAGGAGGAGGAGAGACCCAGTACTTC
clone_size: -
j_call: TRBJ2-5
d_call: -
v_call: TRBV6-4

cdr3_aa: CASGSYSNQPQHF
cdr3_nt: TGTGCCAGCGGGAGTTATAGCAATCAGCCCCAGCATTTT
clone_size: -
j_call: TRBJ1-5
d_call: -
v_call: TRBV28